Listed here are 10 T cell receptor beta chains from one sample, sequenced in a study of low-dose radiotherapy and immunotherapy resistance in tumors. Primers targeting TRAV and TRBV primed first-strand cDNA, covering alpha and beta chains. The TCRs were subjected to amplification over approximately 20 PCR cycles employing a constant-region primer in conjunction with a V-primer adapter. TCRdb re-analysed the reads in MiXCR, keeping a single row per CDR3 protein. The table lists 7,000 to 9,000 distinct CDR3 sequences, roughly 84% of them singletons. Receptor source: a human donor with advanced metastatic prostate, ovarian, gallbladder or colorectal cancer (not recorded which). This table probably holds off-target reads from a library built for another chain.

This chain connects TRBV29-1 to TRBJ2-7; D is undetermined. V was trimmed by 0 bases and J by 3 bases, leaving 9 bases between them. Germline V gene sequence: CDR1 SQVTM, CDR2 ANQGSEA. The CDR3 sequence is 13 residues long. This CDR3 reads CSVEDPALYEQYF. CDR3 in DNA: TGCAGCGTTGAAGACCCAGCGCTCTACGAGCAGTACTTC.

This clonotype was found once. V gene TRBV5-6 combines with J gene TRBJ2-3; D might be TRBD2 (5 bases). Trimming removed 5 bases from V and 1 base from J, with 20 bases in between. This CDR3 is 17 amino acids long. Looked up from germline, CDR1 is SGHDT and CDR2 is YYEEEE. DNA for the CDR3: TGTGCCAGCAGGGGAACCGGGATCAGAAATGGCACAGATACGCAGTATTTT. Translated: CASRGTGIRNGTDTQYF. Supplemented by reference TRBV5-6 and TRBJ2-3, the full variable domain reads DAGVTQSPTHLIKTRGQQVTLRCSPKSGHDTVSWYQQALGQGPQFIFQYYEEEERQRGNFPDRFSGHQFPNYSSELNVNALLLGDSALYLCASRGTGIRNGTDTQYFGPGTRLTVL.

This clonotype occurred once. The chain combines TRBV7-2 with TRBJ2-7; 8 nucleotides align to TRBD1. V was pared by 1 base and J by 6 bases, with 5 bases of the junction left unmatched. The germline V gene encodes CDR1 SGHTA and CDR2 FQGNSA. CDR3 length: 14 amino acids. CDR3 loop: CASSLGTGTGEQYF. As DNA, the CDR3 is TGTGCCAGCAGCTTAGGGACAGGGACGGGCGAGCAGTACTTC.

The chain has TRBV27 and TRBJ2-1; 10 nucleotides match TRBD1. The CDR3 covers 14 residues. From germline, CDR1 is MNHEY and CDR2 SMNVEV (reference sequence). V lost 4 bases, J lost 6 bases, and 3 bases stayed unmatched. The DNA for the CDR3 is TGTGCCAGCAGTTATGGGACAGGGGCCAATGAGCAGTTCTTC. Translating gives CASSYGTGANEQFF.

This clonotype was seen just once. This sequence joins TRBV6-2 or TRBV6-3 and TRBJ2-1; 10 bases are a match to TRBD2. CDR1 and CDR2 from the germline V gene are MNHEY and SVGEGT. This CDR3 comprises 18 residues. The ends lost 6 bases at V and 7 bases at J; junction bases unmatched: 18. The CDR3 region has the DNA TGTGCCAGCAGGGTACTAGAGCGGGGGGGCCCACGATATAATGAGCAGTTCTTC. Translated, it gives CASRVLERGGPRYNEQFF.

V is TRBV12-3 or TRBV12-4 and J is TRBJ2-3; D gene unclear. The CDR3 is 13 amino acids. V shed 3 bases and J shed 2 bases, with 6 bases lying between them. CDR3 nucleotide sequence: TGTGCCAGCAGTTTTCTGAACACAGATACGCAGTATTTT. This sequence encodes CASSFLNTDTQYF.

This clonotype was seen a handful of times. The chain has TRBV6-2 or TRBV6-3 and TRBJ1-1; D uncertain. The V gene's germline CDR1 is MNHEY and CDR2 SVGEGT. Trimming left V 0 bases short and J 3 bases short, with 11 bases between. The length of the CDR3 is 15 residues. The CDR3 loop reads CASSYSIVTDTEAFF. The CDR3 DNA reads as TGTGCCAGCAGTTACTCGATTGTCACAGACACTGAAGCTTTCTTT.

The genes are TRBV12-3 or TRBV12-4 and TRBJ1-1; D gene unclear. The CDR3 extends over 14 amino acids. The V gene lost 5 bases and the J gene lost 1 base, with 11 bases spanning the gap. This CDR3 is CASSPRRKNTEAFF. CDR3 in DNA: TGTGCCAGCAGTCCAAGACGAAAGAACACTGAAGCTTTCTTT.

This clonotype was detected only once. The rearrangement uses TRBV20-1 and TRBJ2-7; tentatively, D is TRBD1 or TRBD2 (7 bases each). CDR1 is DFQATT and CDR2 is SNEGSKA in the germline V gene (reference sequence). The CDR3 runs 12 residues. The ends were cut back, 3 bases at V and 5 bases at J, with 11 bases in the middle. In DNA form, the CDR3 reads TGCAGTGCTAGCCAGGGGGGGGACGAGCAGTACTTC. Translated, it gives CSASQGGDEQYF.

This rearrangement joins TRBV12-3 or TRBV12-4 to TRBJ1-1; 7 nucleotides line up with TRBD1. V trimming: 5 bases; J trimming: 8 bases; junction bases outside the gene matches: 5. The CDR3 spans 12 residues. The CDR3, as DNA: TGTGCCAGCAGTCAGAGGGGGCGGGAAGCTTTCTTT. Protein: CASSQRGREAFF.